The following is a T cell receptor (beta chain) sequence with its context. The source of the sample is a study of blood T cell repertoires in COVID-19. TCRdb keeps only in-frame clones here, not all; method: immunoSEQ multiplex PCR. Of tens of thousands of clones in the sample, about nine tenths are singletons; the top ten hold 1.5% to 2.5%. Trimming pared 2 bases from V and 3 bases from J, leaving 8 bases between. The CDR3 sequence is 14 residues long. CDR1 is KGHSH, CDR2 LQKENI, per germline. Input material: peripheral blood. The sequence derives from a man aged 45-65 years with active or convalescent COVID-19. This sequence joins TRBV18 and TRBJ2-1, with TRBD1 as a possible D gene (5 bases). DNA of the CDR3: TGTGCCAGCTCACCAGAAGGGGTCTACAATGAGCAGTTCTTC. Amino acid sequence: CASSPEGVYNEQFF.